One and the same sample provided the 25 T cell receptor beta chains below, sequenced in a study of blood T cell repertoires in COVID-19. Sequencing used immunoSEQ multiplex PCR; TCRdb keeps in-frame clones, though not all of them. Of about 150,000 clones detected, 80% to 90% appear once; the ten largest clones hold approximately 2.9%. Source material: peripheral blood. The receptor source for this set is a man between 60 and 75 years old with acute or convalescent COVID-19.

This clone was observed once. This chain connects TRBV4-2 to TRBJ2-7; the match to TRBD2 covers 7 bases. V lost 4 bases, J lost 5 bases, and 11 bases stayed unmatched. The CDR3 sequence is 15 residues long. Germline CDR1 LGHNA, CDR2 YNFKEQ. The CDR3 nucleotides are TGTGCCAGCAGCCTCAATGGGCGGGGGTCGGACGAGCAGTACTTC. This gives the protein CASSLNGRGSDEQYF.

The chain employs TRBV6-2 or TRBV6-3 and TRBJ1-1; 9 bases are a match to TRBD1. The germline V gene encodes CDR1 MNHEY and CDR2 SVGEGT. The ends lost 6 bases at V and 6 bases at J; junction bases unmatched: 14. The CDR3 consists of 16 residues. The CDR3 region has the DNA TGTGCCAGCAGCTTGGACAGGGGCTATATTCGTGCTGAAGCTTTCTTT. Its protein is CASSLDRGYIRAEAFF.

This chain uses TRBV7-8 with TRBJ2-3; D unresolved. V dropped 4 bases and J dropped 4 bases, with 3 bases sitting between them. Germline CDR1 and CDR2: SGHVS and FQNEAQ. The CDR3 is 11 residues long. This CDR3 reads CASSSSDTQYF. For the CDR3, the DNA is TGTGCCAGCAGCTCATCAGATACGCAGTATTTT.

V usage is TRBV29-1 and J usage is TRBJ1-1; D may be TRBD1 (5 bases). Germline CDR1 SQVTM, CDR2 ANQGSEA. V was shortened by 6 bases and J by 4 bases, with 12 bases between the two germline ends. There are 12 residues in the CDR3. CDR3 nucleotide sequence: TGCAGCGTCGGGGGAGTGAGCACTGAAGCTTTCTTT. Its translation is CSVGGVSTEAFF.

The rearrangement links TRBV24-1 to TRBJ2-4; possible D gene TRBD2, 7 bases. The germline V gene encodes CDR1 KGHDR and CDR2 SFDVKD. V was trimmed by 5 bases and J by 2 bases, leaving 15 bases between them. CDR3 length: 16 amino acids. DNA of the CDR3: TGTGCCACCAGTGCCCAGTACGGGGGGCCCAAAAACATTCAGTACTTC. Its translation: CATSAQYGGPKNIQYF.

CDR3 sequence (DNA): TGTGCCATCAGTGAGCTACCGGGACAGGGGAACACTGAAGCTTTCTTT. Its translation is CAISELPGQGNTEAFF. The rearrangement joins TRBV10-3 to TRBJ1-1; 9 nucleotides agree with TRBD1. The CDR3 has 16 residues. V gave up 2 bases and J gave up 1 base; unmatched junction bases: 5. Germline V gives CDR1 ENHRY, CDR2 SYGVKD.

This sequence joins TRBV4-1 and TRBJ2-2; D possibly corresponds to TRBD2 (6 bases). CDR1 and CDR2 from the germline V gene are MGHRA and YSYEKL. With 2 bases removed from V and 1 base from J, the gap between germline ends came to 8 bases. The CDR3 spans 15 residues. Here the CDR3 DNA reads TGCGCCAGCAGCCAACAGCGGGTGAACACCGGGGAGCTGTTTTTT. Translated, it gives CASSQQRVNTGELFF.

The rearrangement uses TRBV2 and TRBJ1-5; no reliable D call. V was shortened by 2 bases and J by 1 base, with 6 bases between the two germline ends. In germline, CDR1 is SNHLY, CDR2 FYNNEI. The CDR3 consists of 14 residues. The CDR3 here is CASSETGSNQPQHF. CDR3 DNA sequence: TGTGCCAGCAGTGAAACGGGGAGCAATCAGCCCCAGCATTTT.

V and J are TRBV10-2 and TRBJ2-3; TRBD2 agrees at 10 bases. The J segment lost 9 bases and the V segment lost 7 bases, leaving 13 bases of the junction unmatched. Per germline, CDR1 WSHSY and CDR2 SAAADI. This CDR3 has 15 amino acids. The CDR3 is CASMAERGGQWTQYF. Written as DNA, the CDR3 is TGCGCCAGCATGGCCGAGCGGGGGGGCCAGTGGACGCAGTATTTT.

The chain joins TRBV5-6 to TRBJ1-1; D is ambiguous. The CDR3 sequence is 17 residues long. Trimming removed 0 bases at V and 1 base at J, with 16 bases between. The germline CDR1 and CDR2 sequences are SGHDT and YYEEEE. The CDR3 DNA reads TGTGCCAGCAGCTTGGTGGATGGACGGGAATCGAACACTGAAGCTTTCTTT. Translating gives CASSLVDGRESNTEAFF.

The J gene is TRBJ1-3, the V gene TRBV3-1 (or the pseudogene TRBV3-2); D call uncertain. This CDR3 has 16 residues. Deletions cut 4 bases from V and 0 bases from J, with 13 bases between. The germline V gene encodes CDR1 LGHDT and CDR2 YNNKEL (reference sequence). The chain's CDR3 is CASSPQHGSSGNTIYF. DNA of the CDR3: TGTGCCAGCAGCCCCCAACACGGGAGCTCTGGAAACACCATATATTTT.

The chain employs TRBV5-4 and TRBJ2-7, with D possibly being TRBD2 (7 bases). The ends were cut back, 4 bases at V and 4 bases at J, with 18 bases in the middle. The germline CDR1 and CDR2 sequences are SGHNT and YYREEE (reference sequence). The CDR3 covers 15 residues. The CDR3 DNA is TGTGCCAGCAGCCGGGGCGGGGGCGAGTTATACGAGCAGTACTTC. Protein product: CASSRGGGELYEQYF.

The rearrangement joins TRBV5-1 to TRBJ2-3; TRBD2 matches at 7 bases. V lost 0 bases, J lost 0 bases, and 7 bases stayed unmatched. Germline V gene lookup returns CDR1 SGHRS and CDR2 YFSETQ. The CDR3 loop spans 17 amino acids. The chain's CDR3 is CASSLGPSGSSTDTQYF. The CDR3, as DNA: TGCGCCAGCAGCTTGGGCCCTAGCGGTAGTAGCACAGATACGCAGTATTTT. Full variable domain (missing parts from reference TRBV5-1 and TRBJ2-3): KAGVTQTPRYLIKTRGQQVTLSCSPISGHRSVSWYQQTPGQGLQFLFEYFSETQRNKGNFPGRFSGRQFSNSRSEMNVSTLELGDSALYLCASSLGPSGSSTDTQYFGPGTRLTVL.

J is TRBJ1-5 and V is TRBV6-2 or TRBV6-3; D might be TRBD1 (6 bases). V lost 6 bases and J 4 bases, leaving 13 bases between the germline ends. The germline CDR1 and CDR2 sequences are MNHEY and SVGEGT. This CDR3 region has 14 residues. The CDR3 protein is CASSPGTHNQPQHF. The CDR3 DNA sequence: TGTGCCAGCAGCCCCGGGACACATAATCAGCCCCAGCATTTT.

V gene TRBV6-5 combines with J gene TRBJ1-1; TRBD1 matches 7 bases. Germline CDR1 MNHEY, CDR2 SVGAGI. This CDR3 is 13 amino acids long. The J segment lost 1 base and the V segment lost 6 bases, leaving 2 bases of the junction unmatched. CDR3 region: CASRGTANTEAFF. CDR3 sequence (DNA): TGTGCCAGCAGAGGGACAGCGAACACTGAAGCTTTCTTT.

The chain uses TRBV7-6 and TRBJ2-7; possibly TRBD1 for D (8 bases). V lost 0 bases, J lost 2 bases, and 20 bases lay in between. Germline loops: CDR1 SGHVS, CDR2 FNYEAQ. The CDR3 consists of 18 residues. CDR3 in amino acids: CASSLANVRTGRAYEQYF. The CDR3 DNA is TGTGCCAGCAGCTTAGCGAACGTGAGGACAGGGAGGGCCTACGAGCAGTACTTC.

The chain joins TRBV5-4 to TRBJ2-7; 7 positions match TRBD2. Germline CDR1 is SGHNT and CDR2 is YYREEE (reference sequence). V lost 4 bases, J lost 4 bases, and 8 bases stayed unmatched. This CDR3 spans 14 amino acids. In DNA form, the CDR3 reads TGTGCCAGCAGCGTCCCGGGGGAGGGGTACGAGCAGTACTTC. Protein sequence: CASSVPGEGYEQYF.

The chain has TRBV5-1 and TRBJ1-1, with D possibly matching TRBD1 (6 bases). The V end lost 0 bases, the J end lost 6 bases, and 12 bases lay between the germline ends. Germline values: CDR1 SGHRS, CDR2 YFSETQ. The CDR3 length is 14 residues. This CDR3 is CASSLAGAGAEAFF. DNA of the CDR3: TGCGCCAGCAGCTTGGCAGGGGCAGGGGCTGAAGCTTTCTTT. The complete variable domain, with remaining parts taken from reference TRBV5-1 and TRBJ1-1, reads KAGVTQTPRYLIKTRGQQVTLSCSPISGHRSVSWYQQTPGQGLQFLFEYFSETQRNKGNFPGRFSGRQFSNSRSEMNVSTLELGDSALYLCASSLAGAGAEAFFGQGTRLTVV.

The chain joins TRBV30 to TRBJ1-4; possibly TRBD1 for D (5 bases). The V gene's germline CDR1 is GTSNPN and CDR2 SVGIG (reference sequence). V lost 0 bases to trimming and J lost 4 bases, with 12 bases between them. The CDR3 loop spans 15 amino acids. In DNA, the CDR3 is TGTGCCTGGAGTGTACAGATAGGGGTTAATGAAAAACTGTTTTTT. Residues: CAWSVQIGVNEKLFF. Drawing the rest from reference TRBV30 and TRBJ1-4, the complete variable domain is SQTIHQWPATLVQPVGSPLSLECTVEGTSNPNLYWYRQAAGRGLQLLFYSVGIGQISSEVPQNLSASRPQDRQFILSSKKLLLSDSGFYLCAWSVQIGVNEKLFFGSGTQLSVL.

In this sample, this clone turned up once. V gene TRBV4-1 combines with J gene TRBJ2-3; 7 bases line up with TRBD2. After removal of 4 bases from V and 0 bases from J, the junction contained 10 bases not matched to a gene. The CDR3 is 17 amino acids. Germline V gene lookup returns CDR1 MGHRA and CDR2 YSYEKL. Written as DNA, the CDR3 is TGCGCCAGCAGCCCCGGGGCAGCGGGGTCTAGCACAGATACGCAGTATTTT. It translates to CASSPGAAGSSTDTQYF.

The chain joins TRBV2 to TRBJ2-7, with 7 bases fitting TRBD1. The CDR3 contains 16 residues. Trimming cost V 7 bases and J 0 bases; bases outside gene matches: 12. Germline lookup yields CDR1 SNHLY and CDR2 FYNNEI. Here the CDR3 reads CASKPAPGTASYEQYF. CDR3 bases: TGTGCCAGCAAACCTGCCCCCGGGACAGCCTCCTACGAGCAGTACTTC. Filled out from reference TRBV2 and TRBJ2-7, the complete variable domain reads EPEVTQTPSHQVTQMGQEVILRCVPISNHLYFYWYRQILGQKVEFLVSFYNNEISEKSEIFDDQFSVERPDGSNFTLKIRSTKLEDSAMYFCASKPAPGTASYEQYFGPGTRLTVT.

This chain connects TRBV7-9 to TRBJ2-1; 8 bases fit TRBD1. The V gene end was trimmed by 6 bases and the J gene end by 9 bases; junction bases not matched to a gene: 13. Germline CDR1 reads SEHNR; CDR2 reads FQNEAQ (reference sequence). The CDR3 consists of 15 residues. CDR3 protein: CASSTPGQGASEQFF. CDR3 nucleotides: TGTGCCAGCAGTACACCAGGCCAGGGGGCGAGTGAGCAGTTCTTC.

The chain recombines TRBV19 with TRBJ1-2; 8 bases map to TRBD1. The CDR3 totals 14 residues. Looked up from germline, CDR1 is LNHDA and CDR2 is SQIVND (reference sequence). The V gene end was trimmed by 7 bases and the J gene end by 4 bases; junction bases not matched to a gene: 8. The CDR3 nucleotides read TGTGCCAGTACCCCCGGACAGGGAGGCTATGGCTACACCTTC. Translation gives CASTPGQGGYGYTF. Full variable domain (missing parts from reference TRBV19 and TRBJ1-2): DGGITQSPKYLFRKEGQNVTLSCEQNLNHDAMYWYRQDPGQGLRLIYYSQIVNDFQKGDIAEGYSVSREKKESFPLTVTSAQKNPTAFYLCASTPGQGGYGYTFGSGTRLTVV.

Here the CDR3 reads CSVKSGGATGELFF. CDR3 DNA sequence: TGCAGCGTTAAAAGCGGGGGGGCTACCGGGGAGCTGTTTTTT. The V call is TRBV29-1, the J call TRBJ2-2; TRBD2 matches 10 bases. Unmatched junction bases numbered 5, after V lost 5 bases and J lost 5 bases. The CDR3 spans 14 residues. CDR1 and CDR2 (germline): SQVTM, ANQGSEA.

J is TRBJ2-7 and V is TRBV5-1; weak D call: TRBD2 (5 bases). V was shortened by 2 bases and J by 3 bases, with 15 bases between the two germline ends. This CDR3 comprises 15 residues. Germline assignment: CDR1 SGHRS and CDR2 YFSETQ. In nucleotides, the CDR3 is TGCGCCAGCAGCTTCGGAGGACCCAGAAACTACGAGCAGTACTTC. Protein product: CASSFGGPRNYEQYF.